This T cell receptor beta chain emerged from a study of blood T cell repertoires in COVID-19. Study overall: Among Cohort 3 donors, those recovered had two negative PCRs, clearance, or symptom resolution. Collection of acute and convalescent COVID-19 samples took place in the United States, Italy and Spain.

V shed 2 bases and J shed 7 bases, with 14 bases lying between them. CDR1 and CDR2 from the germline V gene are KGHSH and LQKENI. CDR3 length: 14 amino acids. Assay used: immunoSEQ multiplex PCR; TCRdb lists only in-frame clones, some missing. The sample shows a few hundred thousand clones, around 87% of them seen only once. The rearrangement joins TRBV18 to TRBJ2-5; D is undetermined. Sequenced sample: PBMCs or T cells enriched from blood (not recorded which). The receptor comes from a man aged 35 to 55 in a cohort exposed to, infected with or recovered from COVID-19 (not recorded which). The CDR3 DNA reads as TGTGCCAGCTCACCAGAGTGGTTATCAGGGACCCAGTACTTC. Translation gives CASSPEWLSGTQYF. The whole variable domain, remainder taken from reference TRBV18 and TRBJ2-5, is NAGVMQNPRHLVRRRGQEARLRCSPMKGHSHVYWYRQLPEEGLKFMVYLQKENIIDESGMPKERFSAEFPKEGPSILRIQQVVRGDSAAYFCASSPEWLSGTQYFGPGTRLLVL.